This T cell receptor beta chain was sequenced in a study of blood T cell repertoires in COVID-19. About the study: From the United States, Italy and Spain came samples of acute and convalescent COVID-19.

The CDR3 loop spans 14 amino acids. Germline assignment: CDR1 LGHDT and CDR2 YNNKEL (reference sequence). V dropped 4 bases and J dropped 6; count of bases not matched to a gene: 6. Repertoires were generated with immunoSEQ multiplex PCR, while TCRdb's copy carries only in-frame clones and drops some. The sample holds approximately 110,000 clones, more than 80% seen once. The TCR originated in a woman aged 60 to 75 with COVID-19, enrolled during active disease. The chain has TRBV3-1 (or the pseudogene TRBV3-2) and TRBJ2-7; 10 positions match TRBD1. Specimen: peripheral blood. The CDR3 here is CASSRWGQGIEQYF. The CDR3 coding sequence is TGTGCCAGCAGCCGTTGGGGACAGGGGATCGAGCAGTACTTC.